This entry is about one T cell receptor beta chain. This clonotype was recorded many times. What this receptor recognizes is not known. Base-call qualities are not available, and no considerably larger clone is one nucleotide away. The CDR3 holds 17 amino acids from the cysteine to the phenylalanine. Of all the DNA, just the CDR3 is kept, 51 bases in frame from base 1. V is trimmed back by 0 bases and J by 3 bases, and the junction contains 11 bases that no gene match accounts for. The germline V gene specifies SGHDT as CDR1 and YYEEEE as CDR2. These data belong to a study of T cell repertoires in cytomegalovirus infection (dated by TCRdb to 2018 to 2020). For the study in its entirety: Donor HLA type was relevant to the analysis, because carriage of CMV infection together with the matching HLA type was indicated by public TCR beta signatures.

The investigation overall reported the following: The ex vivo response was dominated by HLA-C-restricted CMV-specific TCR beta clonotypes, and the single most frequent clonotype in two of eight donors was supplied by these HLA-C-restricted clonotypes. In both this cohort and an independent roughly 400-donor cohort, the cumulative frequency of public TCR beta family members distinguished carriers of CMV infection plus the relevant HLA type.

The data were produced on an Illumina HiSeq 1500. TCRdb's own reprocessing of the public reads used fastp at Q25 and MiXCR and kept productive beta chains. Every distinct CDR3 protein forms one entry, paired with its most common genes and DNA. The sample table records more than 500,000 distinct CDR3 sequences; approximately 16% of these occur just once. The ten largest account for 20% to 30% of the sample. This chain joins TRBV5-6 to TRBJ1-2; 7 middle bases align to TRBD1. The receptor's source is a human donor in good health (CMV status not recorded). Some clones in this sample may be carry-over from other donors' samples. The sequencing sample was made of CD8+ T cells from PBMCs. The CDR3 here reads CASSLVGDQGGYYGYTF. The nucleotides are TGTGCCAGCAGCTTGGTAGGGGACCAGGGGGGTTACTATGGCTACACCTTC.